These T cell receptor beta chains were read from a single sample in a study of PD-1 blockade in classical Hodgkin lymphoma. Sequencing used immunoSEQ multiplex PCR; TCRdb keeps in-frame clones, though not all of them. The table shows 7,000 or so clones, with around three quarters occurring only once. The sample in question was peripheral blood mononuclear cells (PBMCs), obtained before the fourth cycle of nivolumab. These receptors were obtained from a human donor with classical Hodgkin lymphoma. Each CDR3 is given with its conserved first and last residue. The D gene is left open where the match is weak. Size values are once, few and many counts, or a class for expanded clones, and some rows have none.

abundance: .
d_gene: TRBD2
j_gene: TRBJ2-1
v_gene: TRBV7-2
len: 17
CDR3aa: CASSSLWGSGRANEQFF
CDR3nt: TGTGCCAGCAGCTCCCTATGGGGTAGCGGGAGGGCCAATGAGCAGTTCTTC

abundance: .
d_gene: TRBD1
j_gene: TRBJ1-5
v_gene: TRBV18
len: 14
CDR3aa: CASSLGQGYQPQHF
CDR3nt: TGTGCCAGCTCACTGGGACAGGGTTATCAGCCCCAGCATTTT

abundance: .
d_gene: .
j_gene: TRBJ1-6
v_gene: TRBV7-3
len: 17
CDR3aa: CASSLWVRTDYNSPLHF
CDR3nt: TGTGCCAGCAGTTTATGGGTGCGGACGGACTATAATTCACCCCTCCACTTT

abundance: .
d_gene: TRBD1
j_gene: TRBJ1-2
v_gene: TRBV5-1
len: 15
CDR3aa: CASSQMSGQGARYTF
CDR3nt: TGCGCCAGCAGCCAGATGTCGGGACAGGGGGCTCGCTACACCTTC

abundance: .
d_gene: .
j_gene: TRBJ1-1
v_gene: TRBV9
len: 13
CDR3aa: CASSVDQNTEAFF
CDR3nt: TGTGCCAGCAGCGTAGACCAGAACACTGAAGCTTTCTTT

abundance: .
d_gene: .
j_gene: TRBJ1-2
v_gene: TRBV5-6
len: 16
CDR3aa: CASSPGGGASNYGYTF
CDR3nt: TGTGCCAGCAGCCCCGGAGGGGGGGCGTCTAACTATGGCTACACCTTC

abundance: few
d_gene: TRBD1
j_gene: TRBJ2-2
v_gene: TRBV9
len: 15
CDR3aa: CASSATGYLTGELFF
CDR3nt: TGTGCCAGCAGCGCGACAGGGTACCTCACCGGGGAGCTGTTTTTT

abundance: .
d_gene: TRBD2
j_gene: TRBJ2-1
v_gene: TRBV20-1
len: 10
CDR3aa: CSAGTIEQFF
CDR3nt: TGCAGTGCCGGGACTATCGAGCAGTTCTTC

abundance: .
d_gene: TRBD1
j_gene: TRBJ1-3
v_gene: TRBV25-1
len: 18
CDR3aa: CASSDSPGQGDAGNTIYF
CDR3nt: TGTGCCAGCAGTGATTCCCCCGGACAGGGGGATGCTGGAAACACCATATATTTT

abundance: .
d_gene: .
j_gene: TRBJ2-7
v_gene: TRBV7-2
len: 13
CDR3aa: CASSLAEQGKEYF
CDR3nt: TGTGCCAGCAGCTTAGCGGAACAGGGAAAGGAGTACTTC

abundance: .
d_gene: .
j_gene: TRBJ2-7
v_gene: TRBV2
len: 13
CDR3aa: CASSELGPDEQYF
CDR3nt: TGTGCCAGCAGTGAGTTAGGGCCCGACGAGCAGTACTTC

abundance: .
d_gene: .
j_gene: TRBJ2-5
v_gene: TRBV29-1
len: 13
CDR3aa: CSVAVGVAETQYF
CDR3nt: TGCAGCGTTGCAGTGGGAGTGGCAGAGACCCAGTACTTC

abundance: .
d_gene: .
j_gene: TRBJ2-2
v_gene: TRBV5-1
len: 14
CDR3aa: CASSPSANTGELFF
CDR3nt: TGCGCCAGCAGCCCATCCGCGAACACCGGGGAGCTGTTTTTT

abundance: .
d_gene: TRBD1
j_gene: TRBJ2-3
v_gene: TRBV13
len: 16
CDR3aa: CASSSMGQGKADTQYF
CDR3nt: TGTGCCAGCAGCTCAATGGGACAGGGGAAAGCAGATACGCAGTATTTT

abundance: .
d_gene: .
j_gene: TRBJ2-1
v_gene: TRBV5-1
len: 15
CDR3aa: CASSGSSSHYNEQFF
CDR3nt: TGCGCCAGCAGCGGGTCTAGCTCTCATTACAATGAGCAGTTCTTC

abundance: .
d_gene: TRBD1
j_gene: TRBJ1-2
v_gene: TRBV6-5
len: 14
CDR3aa: CASSQHDREVGYTF
CDR3nt: TGTGCCAGCAGCCAACACGACAGGGAGGTGGGCTACACCTTC

abundance: .
d_gene: .
j_gene: TRBJ2-3
v_gene: TRBV2
len: 10
CDR3aa: CASTGDTQYF
CDR3nt: TGTGCCAGCACCGGAGATACGCAGTATTTT

abundance: .
d_gene: .
j_gene: TRBJ1-1
v_gene: TRBV7-8
len: 14
CDR3aa: CASSLAGANTEAFF
CDR3nt: TGTGCCAGCAGCTTAGCGGGGGCGAACACTGAAGCTTTCTTT

abundance: .
d_gene: .
j_gene: TRBJ1-5
v_gene: TRBV18
len: 16
CDR3aa: CASSLRHEVSNQPQHF
CDR3nt: TGTGCCAGCTCTCTAAGACACGAGGTTAGCAATCAGCCCCAGCATTTT

abundance: .
d_gene: .
j_gene: TRBJ2-1
v_gene: TRBV27
len: 13
CDR3aa: CASRDRFGNEQFF
CDR3nt: TGTGCCAGCAGGGACAGATTCGGGAATGAGCAGTTCTTC

abundance: few
d_gene: .
j_gene: TRBJ2-5
v_gene: TRBV6-6
len: 15
CDR3aa: CASTASVQGSETQYF
CDR3nt: TGTGCCAGCACCGCGAGTGTCCAGGGCTCCGAGACCCAGTACTTC

abundance: .
d_gene: TRBD1
j_gene: TRBJ2-1
v_gene: TRBV12-5
len: 15
CDR3aa: CASGLGTGGYDEQFF
CDR3nt: TGTGCTAGTGGTTTAGGAACAGGGGGCTACGATGAGCAGTTCTTC

abundance: .
d_gene: .
j_gene: TRBJ2-3
v_gene: TRBV4-2
len: 13
CDR3aa: CASSPLTADTQYF
CDR3nt: TGTGCCAGCAGCCCCCTGACTGCAGATACGCAGTATTTT

abundance: .
d_gene: .
j_gene: TRBJ2-1
v_gene: TRBV9
len: 13
CDR3aa: CASSVGVKNEQFF
CDR3nt: TGTGCCAGCAGCGTAGGCGTGAAGAATGAGCAGTTCTTC

abundance: .
d_gene: TRBD1
j_gene: TRBJ2-5
v_gene: TRBV5-4
len: 15
CDR3aa: CASSSTGAPQETQYF
CDR3nt: TGTGCCAGCAGCAGTACAGGGGCGCCTCAAGAGACCCAGTACTTC

abundance: .
d_gene: .
j_gene: TRBJ1-4
v_gene: TRBV5-1
len: 14
CDR3aa: CASSQHATNEKLFF
CDR3nt: TGCGCCAGCAGCCAGCATGCAACTAATGAAAAACTGTTTTTT

abundance: .
d_gene: .
j_gene: TRBJ2-1
v_gene: TRBV6-6
len: 14
CDR3aa: CASSWNLGDNEQFF
CDR3nt: TGTGCCAGCAGTTGGAACCTAGGGGACAATGAGCAGTTCTTC

abundance: .
d_gene: TRBD1
j_gene: TRBJ1-6
v_gene: TRBV19
len: 15
CDR3aa: CASSVPGTGNSPLHF
CDR3nt: TGTGCCAGTAGTGTGCCCGGGACAGGGAATTCACCCCTCCACTTT

abundance: few
d_gene: .
j_gene: TRBJ2-1
v_gene: TRBV28
len: 15
CDR3aa: CASSFRRGSYNEQFF
CDR3nt: TGTGCCAGCAGTTTCCGCCGGGGCTCCTACAATGAGCAGTTCTTC

abundance: .
d_gene: .
j_gene: TRBJ2-1
v_gene: TRBV28
len: 11
CDR3aa: CASRQYNEQFF
CDR3nt: TGTGCCAGCCGACAGTACAATGAGCAGTTCTTC

abundance: .
d_gene: .
j_gene: TRBJ2-2
v_gene: TRBV7-2
len: 16
CDR3aa: CASSSGGALNTGELFF
CDR3nt: TGTGCCAGCAGCTCCGGAGGGGCCTTGAACACCGGGGAGCTGTTTTTT

abundance: .
d_gene: .
j_gene: TRBJ2-3
v_gene: TRBV5-1
len: 14
CDR3aa: CASSRDTGTDTQYF
CDR3nt: TGCGCCAGCAGCCGGGACACCGGGACAGATACGCAGTATTTT

abundance: .
d_gene: .
j_gene: TRBJ2-5
v_gene: TRBV25-1
len: 13
CDR3aa: CASSGQGRGTQYF
CDR3nt: TGTGCCAGCAGTGGACAGGGGAGGGGGACCCAGTACTTC

abundance: .
d_gene: TRBD1
j_gene: TRBJ2-7
v_gene: TRBV5-6
len: 15
CDR3aa: CASSAGTGYFYEQYF
CDR3nt: TGTGCCAGCAGCGCGGGGACAGGCTATTTTTACGAGCAGTACTTC

abundance: .
d_gene: .
j_gene: TRBJ2-5
v_gene: TRBV29-1
len: 12
CDR3aa: CSVEPGGETQYF
CDR3nt: TGCAGCGTTGAGCCGGGTGGGGAGACCCAGTACTTC

abundance: few
d_gene: .
j_gene: TRBJ2-6
v_gene: TRBV9
len: 19
CDR3aa: CASSAGPPTPFSGANVLTF
CDR3nt: TGTGCCAGCAGCGCGGGACCCCCTACTCCTTTCTCTGGGGCCAACGTCCTGACTTTC

abundance: .
d_gene: .
j_gene: TRBJ2-1
v_gene: TRBV29-1
len: 11
CDR3aa: CSVVRDNEQFF
CDR3nt: TGCAGCGTTGTCAGGGACAATGAGCAGTTCTTC

abundance: large
d_gene: TRBD2
j_gene: TRBJ2-7
v_gene: TRBV10-2
len: 14
CDR3aa: CASSEERELYEQYF
CDR3nt: TGCGCCAGCAGTGAGGAGCGGGAGCTCTACGAGCAGTACTTC

abundance: .
d_gene: .
j_gene: TRBJ1-5
v_gene: TRBV19
len: 15
CDR3aa: CASTPDGYSNQPQHF
CDR3nt: TGTGCCAGTACCCCGGACGGATATAGCAATCAGCCCCAGCATTTT

abundance: .
d_gene: .
j_gene: TRBJ1-2
v_gene: TRBV5-1
len: 12
CDR3aa: CASSDVQGGYTF
CDR3nt: TGCGCCAGCAGCGACGTACAGGGTGGCTACACCTTC

abundance: .
d_gene: TRBD1
j_gene: TRBJ1-2
v_gene: TRBV27
len: 15
CDR3aa: CASSFRTGGRWGYTF
CDR3nt: TGTGCCAGCAGTTTCAGGACAGGAGGCCGGTGGGGCTACACCTTC